Described below is a single T cell receptor beta chain sequence and its context. What it binds is not known. This entry belongs to a study of cytomegalovirus exposure and HLA in healthy donors. The study, taken as a whole, reports: Some V segments (TRBV6-2 and TRBV6-3 among them) were excluded as indistinguishable. Presence/absence analyses rested on an assumption that sequencing depth was roughly uniform across donors. Through in vitro validation, three CMV-associated chains were shown to be specific for CMV antigens.

V gave up 0 bases and J gave up 6 bases, with 14 bases separating them. Germline values: CDR1 SGHDT, CDR2 YYEEEE. The CDR3 contains 15 residues. Primers for the PCR totalled 60 Vbeta and 13 Jbeta. Sequencing was performed with immunoSEQ multiplex PCR; in TCRdb, only in-frame clones are kept and a portion is missing. The sample holds 100,000 to 150,000 clones. Sequencing was done on a sample of PBMCs. The chain carries TRBV5-6 and TRBJ2-3, with D possibly being TRBD1 (5 bases). The TCR comes from a man between 18 and 29 years old in good health and CMV-seronegative. CDR3 DNA: TGTGCCAGCAGCTTGGCCCAGGGTCCCCTCGATACGCAGTATTTT. Amino acid sequence: CASSLAQGPLDTQYF.